This T cell receptor beta chain was retrieved from a study of HIV-infected patients and healthy controls (dated by TCRdb to the mid-2010s). Regarding the study in general: After three months of therapy, CD4 counts in about 85% of the 16 patients increased to a modest but significant degree while remaining below normal ranges. No consistent shift in CD8 counts was seen during early therapy, whereas a slight rise was seen in the CD4:CD8 ratio. Viral load became undetectable in 11 of 16 patients by the second bleed and in all patients after a further year of therapy. Relative to controls, total CDR3 counts per chain did not differ significantly, and patients lacked overall T-cell lymphocytopenia. The question the study tested was whether immune perturbation and reconstitution could be captured by deep TCR repertoire sequencing of small blood samples from HIV patients.

Since whole blood was used without any cell fractionation, the repertoire reflected all peripheral T cells in unsorted form. For RNA extraction, roughly 2.6 ml of peripheral blood was drawn into Tempus tubes. The study enrolled HIV-infected adults who had not yet received antiretroviral therapy and were about to begin treatment, and it processed the first sixteen eligible patients. Patients were deemed ineligible for enrollment if they had febrile or AIDS-related illness, tumors, hepatitis B or C coinfection, immunomodulatory therapy, recent vaccination or treatment interruptions. Residual genomic DNA was removed with the TURBO-DNase kit and globin mRNA was depleted with GLOBINclear. Pretreatment blood was drawn from HIV-infected patients immediately prior to the initiation of antiretroviral therapy. On the study overall, not on this receptor specifically: Processing was restricted to sixteen HIV-infected individuals, which the authors judged to be a major constraint on the generalizability of the findings. During therapy, a significant decrease in frequency was seen for HIV-associated CDR3s, whereas no significant change was found for CMV-associated CDR3s, although most of them became more frequent. The dynamics of distinct T-cell subpopulations could not be separated, and sequencing depth was restricted, because whole blood was used. Oligoclonality may be reflected in the significantly higher mean Gini indices of HIV-infected repertoires compared with controls. Slight age and sex profile differences between the study cohorts did not explain the observed diversity differences. Both the Jaccard index and the count of highly shared sequences showed that healthy controls shared more CDR3s between individuals than HIV+ patients did. Donor HLA types were not determined in the study. Rare events from HIV-infected data received too much weight under size-matching, and comparisons were complicated by unequal numbers of distinct sequences between patients and controls. MAIT cell alpha-chain CDR3s were present at high frequency in healthy controls but severely depleted in HIV+ repertoires. Pairing of alpha and beta chains was not determined in the samples. In size-matched repertoire data, the apparent post-therapy recovery of the Gini index in HIV-infected patients was not replicated. Compared with untreated HIV+ repertoires, healthy control repertoires had roughly threefold more distinct CDR3s and higher Shannon diversity. Eight alpha and eight beta V genes showed significantly different mean usage between HIV-infected patients and controls.

From a lookup of the germline V gene, CDR1 and CDR2 are MNHEY and SVGAGI. V is shortened by 2 bases, J by 0 bases, and the region joining them spans 14 bases. From the cysteine through the phenylalanine, the CDR3 covers 18 amino acids. The CDR3 DNA has 54 bases and is translated from base 1. Roughly 510 ng RNA was reverse transcribed with SuperScript III using primers against the alpha and beta constant regions. Separate alpha and beta chain libraries were generated by chain-specific third strand synthesis with multiplexing indices. In the protocol, all rearrangements within a chain were amplified with a single primer pair so that primer bias was avoided, and molecular barcodes were added to each cDNA molecule. The SP2 sequencing primer site and a random hexamer were carried on a 5' RACE adapter, to which purified cDNA was joined by T4 RNA Ligase 1. Second strand synthesis was primed from the SP2 site with Phusion polymerase, using slow temperature ramps to favor optimal annealing. Two random hexamer sequences, both added before amplification and joined together, made up the 12-nucleotide barcode of each molecule. An amplification PCR of 23 cycles with P5s and P7 primers came after a short first PCR that had added P5 and P7 adapter elements plus a second index. Libraries received 27 PCR cycles in total, were quantified on a Qubit, sized on a Bioanalyzer, and diluted to approximately 3.9 nM. The normalized libraries were sequenced on an Illumina MiSeq using 2 x 250 paired-end kits. Reverse transcription reactions underwent purification over MinElute columns, with elution into around 9.9 ul Tris-Cl. Adapter ligations ran for around 22 hours at 16 degrees C and were afterwards cleaned with AMPure XP beads at a 1:1 ratio. The paper's processing steps were these. A modified Decombinator processed the demultiplexed FASTQ files and output V, J, insert and barcode information. Any sequence that shared a barcode yet differed from the dominant sequence was discarded as an error, and the number of original cDNA molecules was estimated by counting barcodes clustered at Levenshtein distance 3. For downstream analyses, the R packages ineq, vegan, igraph and RCytoscape were used, along with IMGT nomenclature and CDR3 definitions. V gene usage was computed over distinct sequences, each TCR counted once to avoid skew from clonal expansion. Whenever two unique CDR3 amino acid sequences within a donor differed by a single Levenshtein edit, similarity networks linked them. The authors compiled published HIV-specific CDR3s (roughly 100 alpha, roughly 760 beta) and CMV-specific CDR3s (approximately 13 alpha, about 250 beta) and searched for them in the repertoires. Lower sequence numbers were not the cause of the decreased diversity in patients, as random subsampling to size-matched repertoires showed. TCRdb reanalyzed the raw reads on its own, using fastp at Q25 for trimming and MiXCR for clone calling, and kept in-frame beta chains. Each entry is one CDR3 protein sequence, shown with its most common DNA and genes. TCRdb's processing, not the authors', yielded these V and J calls. In this sample the table shows 9,000 to 13,000 distinct CDR3 sequences, around 5.2% of which occur a single time. Roughly 15% of the sample lies in the top ten.

This clonotype has a count of ten or more. Its antigen is currently not known. It has no much larger one-base neighbor in the sample; base qualities were not kept. The V gene is TRBV6-5 and the J gene is TRBJ1-6, and the D gene may be TRBD1, 5 bases matching. The sample consisted of blood, taken before antiretroviral therapy. This TCR was recovered from an adult with HIV infection. The CDR3 reads CASSYAARGSSYNSPLHF. Here is the DNA: TGTGCCAGCAGTTACGCTGCGAGGGGAAGCTCCTATAATTCACCCCTCCACTTT.